Reported below is one T cell receptor (beta chain). The antigen is unknown. TCRdb passed the 5' RACE reads through MiXCR, listing each CDR3 protein once. The sample contains 220,000 or so distinct CDR3 sequences, about 9.2% of which appear only once. This sample is drawn from a study of T-cell memory formation after mild COVID-19. The study, taken as a whole, reports: Contracting clones from day 15 to 85 had balanced CD4/CD8; later expanders favoured CD4+. Memory sampled before infection contained some responding clones, suggesting cross-reactive memory joined. Largely, contracting CD4+ clones fell within CM and EM, and contracting CD8+ clones within EMRA.

Germline CDR1 and CDR2: SGDLS and YYNGEE. The CDR3 is made up of 14 amino acids. The V and J ends lost 0 bases and 0 bases respectively, with 6 bases between them. The V gene is TRBV9, the J gene TRBJ1-1; D unclear. The material sequenced was PBMCs or a T cell subset sorted from them (not recorded which). This clonotype originated in a man between 18 and 35 years old who had mild COVID-19 (a few samples of this study predate the infection). Cell type and time point are not known. The CDR3 here is CASSVGHMNTEAFF. Here the CDR3 DNA reads TGTGCCAGCAGCGTAGGTCATATGAACACTGAAGCTTTCTTT.